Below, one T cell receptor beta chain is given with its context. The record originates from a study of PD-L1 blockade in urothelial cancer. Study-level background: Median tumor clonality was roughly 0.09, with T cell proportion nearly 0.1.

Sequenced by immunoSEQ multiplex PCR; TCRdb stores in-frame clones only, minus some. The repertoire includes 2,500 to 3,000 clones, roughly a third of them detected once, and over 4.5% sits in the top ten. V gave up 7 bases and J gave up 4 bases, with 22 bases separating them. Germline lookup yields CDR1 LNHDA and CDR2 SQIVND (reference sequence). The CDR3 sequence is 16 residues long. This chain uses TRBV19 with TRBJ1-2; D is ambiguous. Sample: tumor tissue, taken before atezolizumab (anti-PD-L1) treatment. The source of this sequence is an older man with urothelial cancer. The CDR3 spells CASNARLNIRRYGYTF. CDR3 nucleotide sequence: TGTGCCAGTAATGCCAGATTGAATATTAGACGCTATGGCTACACCTTC.